This T cell receptor beta chain emerged from a study of T cells in localized non-small cell lung cancer. This table comes from immunoSEQ multiplex PCR, and its TCRdb copy is limited to in-frame clones, with some not included. Found here are around 50,000 clones, roughly 89% of them singletons; the top ten hold about 5%. V shed 1 base and J 3 bases; nucleotides not matched to a gene: 1. CDR3 length equals 15 residues. CDR1 and CDR2 from the germline V gene are LNHDA and SQIVND (reference sequence). This sequence originates from a woman aged 40-69 years with stage I lung adenocarcinoma. Material: peripheral blood, obtained before any cancer treatment. V is TRBV19 and J is TRBJ2-3; 10 bases match TRBD2. As DNA, the CDR3 is TGTGCCAGTAGTATAGCTAGCGGGGGAACAGATACGCAGTATTTT. This gives the protein CASSIASGGTDTQYF.